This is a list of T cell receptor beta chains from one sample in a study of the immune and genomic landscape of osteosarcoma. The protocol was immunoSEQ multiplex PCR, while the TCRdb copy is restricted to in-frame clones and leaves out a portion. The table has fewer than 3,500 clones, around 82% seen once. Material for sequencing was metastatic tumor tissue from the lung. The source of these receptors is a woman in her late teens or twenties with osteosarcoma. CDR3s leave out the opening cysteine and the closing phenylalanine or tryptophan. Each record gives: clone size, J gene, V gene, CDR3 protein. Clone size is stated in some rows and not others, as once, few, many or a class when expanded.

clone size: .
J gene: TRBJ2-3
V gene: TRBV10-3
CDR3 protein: AMKGQISDTQY

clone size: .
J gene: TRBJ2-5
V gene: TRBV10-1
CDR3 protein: ASSERGTSGAETQY

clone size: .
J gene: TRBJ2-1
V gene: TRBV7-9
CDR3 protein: ASSLEASEQF

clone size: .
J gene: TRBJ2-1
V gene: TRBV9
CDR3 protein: ASSVGGRTGHNEQF

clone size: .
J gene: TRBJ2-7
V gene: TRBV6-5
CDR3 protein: ASSLSGQGYEQY

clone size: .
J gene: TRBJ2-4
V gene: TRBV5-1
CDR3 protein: ASSLELGDIQY

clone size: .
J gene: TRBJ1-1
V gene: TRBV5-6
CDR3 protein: ASSNGPNTEAF

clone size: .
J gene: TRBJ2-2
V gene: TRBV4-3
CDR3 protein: ASSLGLAGDTGELF

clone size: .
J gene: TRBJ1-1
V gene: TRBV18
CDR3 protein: ASSPLGEAEAF

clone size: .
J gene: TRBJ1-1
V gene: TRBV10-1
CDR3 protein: ASSSGSSIQNTEAF

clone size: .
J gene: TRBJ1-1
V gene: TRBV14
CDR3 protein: ASSQISGGRTEAF

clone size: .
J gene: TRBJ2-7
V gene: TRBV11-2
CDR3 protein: ASSFSGVKYEQY

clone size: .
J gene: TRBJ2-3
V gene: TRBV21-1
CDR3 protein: ASSSLAGGTDTQY

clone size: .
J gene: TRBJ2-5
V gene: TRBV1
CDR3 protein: TSSSPTTEETQY

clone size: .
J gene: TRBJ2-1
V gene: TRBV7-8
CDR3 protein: ASRVGSGGARGNEQF

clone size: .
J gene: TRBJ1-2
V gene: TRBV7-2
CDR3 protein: ASSLSRGLYGYT

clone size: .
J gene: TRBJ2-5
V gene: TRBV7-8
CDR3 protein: ASSGRTGFQETQY

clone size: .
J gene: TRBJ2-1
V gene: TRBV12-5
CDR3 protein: ASGLDGGLLEQF

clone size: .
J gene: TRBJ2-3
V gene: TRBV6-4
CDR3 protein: ASSDSLGVDTQY

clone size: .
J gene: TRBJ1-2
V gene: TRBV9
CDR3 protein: ASSVARPEGGGYT

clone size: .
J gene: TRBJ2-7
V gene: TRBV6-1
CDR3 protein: ASTFQRGPSYEQY

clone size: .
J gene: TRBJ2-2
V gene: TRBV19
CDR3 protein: ASHREGAIGELF

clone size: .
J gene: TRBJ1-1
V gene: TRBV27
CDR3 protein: ASIDQMNTEAF

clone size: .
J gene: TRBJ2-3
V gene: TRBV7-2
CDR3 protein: ASSLEGTVITDTQY

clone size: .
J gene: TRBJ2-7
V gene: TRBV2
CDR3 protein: ASSGFDEQY

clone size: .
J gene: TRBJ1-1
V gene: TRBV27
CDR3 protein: ATGDRLNTEAF

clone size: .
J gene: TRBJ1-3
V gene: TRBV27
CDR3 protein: ASSPRTGFGNTIY

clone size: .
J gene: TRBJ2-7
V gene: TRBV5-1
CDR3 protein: ASSLAEGPRYEQY

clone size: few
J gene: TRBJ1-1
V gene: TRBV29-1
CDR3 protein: SVQGRGTTEAF

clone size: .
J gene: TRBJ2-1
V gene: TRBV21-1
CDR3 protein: ASSKGNREVGYEQF

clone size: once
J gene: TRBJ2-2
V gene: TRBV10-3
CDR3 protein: AIRQQGSYDTGELF

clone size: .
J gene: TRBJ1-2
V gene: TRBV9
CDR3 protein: ASSGRWTGDRYGYT

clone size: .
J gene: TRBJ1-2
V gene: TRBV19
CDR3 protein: ASSARTVYYGYT

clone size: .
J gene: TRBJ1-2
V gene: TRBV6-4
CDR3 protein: ASSANTGLTSGYGYT

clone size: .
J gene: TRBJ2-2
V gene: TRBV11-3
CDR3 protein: ASSLVAGTGELF

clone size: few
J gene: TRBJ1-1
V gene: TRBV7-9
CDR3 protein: ASRYDEDSVTEAF

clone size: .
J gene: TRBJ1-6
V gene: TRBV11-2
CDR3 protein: ADGTGNSPLH

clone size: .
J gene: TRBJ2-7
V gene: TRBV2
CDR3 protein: ASRLQGDYEQY

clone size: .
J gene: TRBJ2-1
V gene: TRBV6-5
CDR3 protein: ASSLDRGVYNEQF

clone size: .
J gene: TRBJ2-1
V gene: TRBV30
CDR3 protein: AWSPGTKQF

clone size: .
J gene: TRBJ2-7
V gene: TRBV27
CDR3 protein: ASSPPDRWGGRSYEQY

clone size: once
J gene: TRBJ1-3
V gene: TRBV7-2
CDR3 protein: ASSQQGAGGNTIY

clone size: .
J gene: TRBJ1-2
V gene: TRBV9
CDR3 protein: ASSVGQGPGYGYT

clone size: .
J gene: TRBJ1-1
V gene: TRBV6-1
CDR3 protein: ASSERRSYRGDTEAF

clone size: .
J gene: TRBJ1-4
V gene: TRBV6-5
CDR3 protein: ASSYADRNEKLF

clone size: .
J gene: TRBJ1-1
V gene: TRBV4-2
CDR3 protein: ASSQESGARAF

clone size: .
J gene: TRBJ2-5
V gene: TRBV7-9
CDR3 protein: ASRLLVPQY

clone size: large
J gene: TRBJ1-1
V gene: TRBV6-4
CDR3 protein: ASSDPGRGERTEAF